The present TCR beta chain was sequenced within a study of metastatic and nonmetastatic thyroid tumors. Study-level background: Repertoire comparison spanned blood and tumor or nodule tissue of malignant and benign thyroid patients. General study findings and limits: The reported finding was significantly higher TCR beta diversity in malignant thyroid tumors relative to benign nodules, in blood and tumor.

Many counts were recorded for this clone. Its antigen is not known. As handled by the study authors: For papillary thyroid cancer, a distant-metastasis classifier was constructed from CDR3 differences observed across clinicopathological groups. TCRdb re-called the PCR reads through MiXCR. These V and J calls originate from TCRdb's pipeline instead of the authors' own analysis. The sample records more than 50,000 clones, roughly 20% being singletons. There were no patients who had received any treatment before thyroid surgery. The germline V gene encodes CDR1 KGHDR and CDR2 SFDVKD. The CDR3 runs to 17 residues. Losses at the gene ends were 1 base for V and 1 base for J; bases not matched to a gene: 4.

The V and J genes are TRBV24-1 and TRBJ2-1, with 9 bases matching TRBD1. The source of this sequence is a female donor with papillary thyroid cancer or a benign thyroid nodule (not recorded which). Some clones in this sample may be carry-over from other donors' samples. What was sequenced was blood. The CDR3 sequence is CATSDFPGTGSYNEQFF. Here the CDR3 DNA reads TGTGCCACCAGTGATTTCCCCGGGACAGGGTCCTACAATGAGCAGTTCTTC.